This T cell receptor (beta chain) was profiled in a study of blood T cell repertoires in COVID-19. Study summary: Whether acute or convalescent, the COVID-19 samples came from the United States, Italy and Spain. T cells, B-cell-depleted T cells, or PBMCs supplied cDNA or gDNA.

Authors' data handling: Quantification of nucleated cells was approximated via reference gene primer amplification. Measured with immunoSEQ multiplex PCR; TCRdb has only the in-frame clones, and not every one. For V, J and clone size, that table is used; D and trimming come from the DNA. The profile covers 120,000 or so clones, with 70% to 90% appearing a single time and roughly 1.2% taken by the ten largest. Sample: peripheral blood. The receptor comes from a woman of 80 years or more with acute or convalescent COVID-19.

CDR3: CASRPGLGPYEQYF. CDR3 sequence (DNA): TGTGCCAGCAGGCCGGGACTAGGGCCCTACGAGCAGTACTTC. The J gene is TRBJ2-7, the V gene TRBV6-5, with 8 positions matching TRBD2. The CDR3 has 14 residues. Germline V gene lookup returns CDR1 MNHEY and CDR2 SVGAGI. The V gene end was trimmed by 6 bases and the J gene end by 2 bases; junction bases not matched to a gene: 6.